The 22 T cell receptor beta chains presented below share a single source sample, sequenced in a study of blood T cells in healthy people across ages. Alongside a J-beta primer mix, a sample-barcoded 5' primer served in a second PCR lasting 7 to 11 cycles. Each CDR3 protein gets one entry after TCRdb re-called the 5' RACE reads with MiXCR. The sample records 550,000 to 800,000 distinct CDR3 sequences, roughly 21% being singletons. What was sequenced was blood. The origin of the receptors is a man in his sixties or seventies in good health.

This clonotype has more than one count but fewer than ten. The chain uses TRBV5-1 and TRBJ2-1; TRBD1 matches 10 bases. This CDR3 region has 14 residues. Per germline, CDR1 SGHRS and CDR2 YFSETQ. J gave up 7 bases and V 4 bases, and 5 bases lay outside the gene matches. This CDR3 is CASSEPGQGNEQFF. Written as DNA, the CDR3 is TGCGCCAGCAGCGAACCGGGACAGGGGAATGAGCAGTTCTTC. The variable domain in full, with the rest retrieved from reference TRBV5-1 and TRBJ2-1, is KAGVTQTPRYLIKTRGQQVTLSCSPISGHRSVSWYQQTPGQGLQFLFEYFSETQRNKGNFPGRFSGRQFSNSRSEMNVSTLELGDSALYLCASSEPGQGNEQFFGPGTRLTVL.

Points on this clonotype: The junction departs from germline at one end; a sequencing error may be responsible. The chain combines TRBV5-1 with TRBJ1-3; no clear D. From germline, CDR1 is SGHRS and CDR2 YFSETQ. The CDR3 has 16 residues. The CDR3 nucleotides read TGTGCCAGCAGCCTTGGGCAGGCGACCTCTGGAAACACCATATATTTT. Amino acid sequence: CASSLGQATSGNTIYF.

V gene TRBV7-3 combines with J gene TRBJ2-4, with 9 bases matching TRBD1. Trimming at V came to 6 bases and at J to 4 bases, leaving 7 bases not matched to a gene. Germline CDR1 SGHTA, CDR2 FQGTGA. The CDR3 consists of 15 residues. Written as DNA, the CDR3 is TGTGCCAGCAGTTCACAGGGGGCCCCAAAAAACATTCAGTACTTC. Protein product: CASSSQGAPKNIQYF.

This clonotype was observed a handful of times. A much larger clone is a single base away; this may be a read error. This chain uses TRBV7-2 with TRBJ2-1; unclear D gene. The CDR3 totals 14 residues. Trimming pared 10 bases from V and 5 bases from J, leaving 18 bases between. Per germline, CDR1 SGHTA and CDR2 FQGNSA. The chain's CDR3 is CANSGTIGHNEQFF. The CDR3 nucleotides read TGTGCCAACAGTGGTACGATAGGGCACAATGAGCAGTTCTTC.

This clonotype came up a few times. The J gene is TRBJ2-5, the V gene TRBV6-1; D may be TRBD1 or TRBD2 (5 bases each). From germline, CDR1 is MNHNS and CDR2 SASEGT. The CDR3 runs 17 residues. V shed 8 bases and J shed 0 bases, with 22 bases lying between them. The CDR3 DNA reads as TGTGCCAGCCGGGGCTTAATCCTGCGGAACAACCAAGAGACCCAGTACTTC. Amino acids: CASRGLILRNNQETQYF.

This clonotype was counted ten times or more. The chain recombines TRBV29-1 with TRBJ2-7, with TRBD1 as a possible D gene (7 bases). V shed 4 bases and J shed 4 bases, with 11 bases lying between them. The CDR3 length is 12 residues. Germline assignment: CDR1 SQVTM and CDR2 ANQGSEA. CDR3 in DNA: TGCAGCGTTGGACAGGGAGGTTACGAGCAGTACTTC. It encodes CSVGQGGYEQYF.

The chain recombines TRBV29-1 with TRBJ2-7; 7 bases fit TRBD1. In germline, CDR1 is SQVTM, CDR2 ANQGSEA. Trimming at V came to 7 bases and at J to 1 base, leaving 7 bases not matched to a gene. The CDR3 length is 13 residues. The CDR3 sequence is CSASPTGSYEQYF. CDR3 coding DNA: TGCAGCGCGTCCCCGACAGGGTCCTACGAGCAGTACTTC.

The chain is built from TRBV20-1 and TRBJ1-4; possible D gene TRBD1, 6 bases. Germline V gene lookup returns CDR1 DFQATT and CDR2 SNEGSKA (reference sequence). V was trimmed by 3 bases and J by 7 bases, leaving 12 bases between them. The CDR3 extends over 13 amino acids. The CDR3 reads CSASWGAGEKLFF. CDR3 DNA: TGCAGTGCTAGCTGGGGGGCCGGTGAAAAACTGTTTTTT.

The chain has TRBV12-3 or TRBV12-4 and TRBJ1-4; D perhaps matches TRBD1 (5 bases). With 7 bases removed from V and 3 bases from J, the gap between germline ends came to 12 bases. The CDR3 is made up of 14 amino acids. DNA of the CDR3: TGTGCCAGCAAGGAAGGACACGCTAATGAAAAACTGTTTTTT. It codes for CASKEGHANEKLFF.

V and J are TRBV11-3 and TRBJ2-5; 11 bases align to TRBD1. Trimming took 2 bases from V and 5 from J; bases not matched to a gene: 4. Looked up from germline, CDR1 is SGHNT and CDR2 is YENEEA. The length of the CDR3 is 15 residues. CDR3 residues: CASSLRTGGLETQYF. For the CDR3, the DNA is TGTGCCAGCAGCTTACGGACAGGGGGCTTGGAGACCCAGTACTTC.

Points on this clonotype: A junction end diverges from the germline sequence, so it may reflect a read error. The chain joins TRBV4-3 to TRBJ1-2; unclear D gene. The CDR3 length is 15 residues. From germline, CDR1 is LGHNA and CDR2 YSLEER. The CDR3 coding sequence is TGCGCCAGCAGTCAAGAAGACTCGGAGGGCTATGGCTACACCTTC. Translating it yields CASSQEDSEGYGYTF.

The V and J genes are TRBV5-6 and TRBJ2-1, with TRBD2 as a possible D gene (6 bases). The V end lost 4 bases, the J end lost 9 bases, and 11 bases lay between the germline ends. Germline lookup yields CDR1 SGHDT and CDR2 YYEEEE. The CDR3 contains 12 residues. The CDR3 reads CASSPDYGEQFF. In DNA, the CDR3 is TGTGCCAGCAGCCCGGACTACGGTGAGCAGTTCTTC.

This clonotype occurred a few times. The rearrangement joins TRBV5-1 to TRBJ2-5, with 8 bases matching TRBD2. V shed 5 bases and J 1 base; nucleotides not matched to a gene: 1. Germline lookup yields CDR1 SGHRS and CDR2 YFSETQ. CDR3 length equals 13 residues. The CDR3, as DNA: TGCGCCAGCAGAGCGGGGGTCCAAGAGACCCAGTACTTC. It specifies CASRAGVQETQYF.

The chain links TRBV20-1 to TRBJ2-7; D is ambiguous. CDR3 size: 15 residues. Germline values: CDR1 DFQATT, CDR2 SNEGSKA (reference sequence). The germline V and J ends were trimmed by 3 bases and 2 bases, with 17 bases remaining between them. The DNA of the CDR3 is TGCAGTGCTAGTTCCCCTTTGGAGCGTACCTACGAGCAGTACTTC. Translation: CSASSPLERTYEQYF.

The rearrangement links TRBV20-1 to TRBJ2-7; 11 nucleotides match TRBD2. Germline CDR1 and CDR2: DFQATT and SNEGSKA (reference sequence). This CDR3 comprises 15 residues. V trimming: 3 bases; J trimming: 2 bases; junction bases outside the gene matches: 6. The CDR3 sequence: CSARGTSGTPYEQYF. The CDR3 DNA reads as TGCAGTGCTAGGGGGACTAGCGGAACACCCTACGAGCAGTACTTC.

This clonotype came up a few times. This chain links TRBV28 with TRBJ1-2, with D perhaps TRBD1 (6 bases). The CDR3 loop spans 13 amino acids. Trimming took off 2 bases at V and 4 bases at J, with 8 bases between the two ends. Germline CDR1 and CDR2: MDHEN and SYDVKM. In DNA, the CDR3 is TGTGCCAGCAGTTTAACGGGGGCCTATGGCTACACCTTC. Its protein product is CASSLTGAYGYTF.

A single count supports this clonotype. The rearrangement uses TRBV5-1 and TRBJ2-2, with no clear D. Germline-derived CDR1 and CDR2 are SGHRS and YFSETQ. Deletions cut 1 base from V and 2 bases from J, with 9 bases between. The CDR3 is 15 amino acids. CDR3 in amino acids: CASSLWTGNTGELFF. CDR3 nucleotides: TGCGCCAGCAGCTTGTGGACGGGTAACACCGGGGAGCTGTTTTTT.

In DNA, the CDR3 is TGTGCCAGCAGCCACCTGGTGGGGGAGCAGTACTTC. Its protein is CASSHLVGEQYF. The chain couples TRBV3-1 to TRBJ2-7; D is undetermined. Germline V gene data show CDR1 as LGHDT and CDR2 as YNNKEL (reference sequence). This CDR3 spans 12 amino acids. Trimming shortened V by 3 bases and J by 7 bases, and 10 bases separated the two germline ends.

This sequence joins TRBV6-1 and TRBJ2-3; TRBD2 is a possible D gene (7 bases). Germline CDR1 reads MNHNS; CDR2 reads SASEGT. The length of the CDR3 is 16 residues. V was pared by 6 bases and J by 5 bases, with 21 bases between. Here the CDR3 reads CASRPGPGGAKDTQYF. DNA for the CDR3: TGTGCCAGCAGGCCCGGACCTGGGGGGGCTAAAGATACGCAGTATTTT.

This clonotype was recorded at least ten times. This chain uses TRBV9 with TRBJ2-7; D could derive from TRBD1 or TRBD2 (5 bases each). Germline lookup yields CDR1 SGDLS and CDR2 YYNGEE. V was clipped by 4 bases and J by 5 bases, with 19 bases between them. The CDR3 has 15 amino acids. The CDR3 region is CASSPWAGTYNEQYF. For the CDR3, the DNA is TGTGCCAGCAGCCCATGGGCTGGGACCTATAACGAGCAGTACTTC.

This clonotype was observed at least ten times. The rearrangement links TRBV5-1 to TRBJ1-2; tentative D call: TRBD1 (5 bases). The V gene's germline CDR1 is SGHRS and CDR2 YFSETQ. The CDR3 is made up of 14 amino acids. The V gene lost 0 bases and the J gene lost 1 base, with 7 bases spanning the gap. CDR3 in amino acids: CASSLDRSNYGYTF. The DNA for the CDR3 is TGCGCCAGCAGCTTGGACAGGAGTAACTATGGCTACACCTTC.

The rearrangement uses TRBV29-1 and TRBJ1-4; D is perhaps TRBD1 (6 bases). Deletions cut 5 bases from V and 4 bases from J, with 14 bases between. This CDR3 comprises 14 residues. CDR1 SQVTM and CDR2 ANQGSEA come from the germline V gene. CDR3 sequence: CSVRWGHVNEKLFF. As DNA, the CDR3 is TGCAGCGTTCGCTGGGGGCACGTTAATGAAAAACTGTTTTTT.